The 2 T cell receptor beta chains given below trace back to one sample, sequenced in a study of cytomegalovirus exposure and HLA in healthy donors. Primers for the PCR totalled 60 Vbeta and 13 Jbeta. Generated by immunoSEQ multiplex PCR, the TCRdb table keeps only in-frame clones and is missing some. The sample has over 150,000 clones; 70% to 75% are singletons. Sequencing was carried out using PBMCs. These receptors were collected from a woman younger than 45 in good health and CMV-seropositive.

This clone was seen a handful of times. Different DNA sequences within this sample yield the same CDR3. The V gene is TRBV27, the J gene TRBJ2-7, with D hard to call. V was trimmed by 4 bases and J by 2 bases, leaving 3 bases between them. This CDR3 contains 11 residues. The germline V gene has CDR1 MNHEY and CDR2 SMNVEV (reference sequence). CDR3 region: CASSSAYEQYF. The CDR3 DNA follows: TGTGCCAGCAGTTCCGCCTACGAGCAGTACTTC.

The rearrangement joins TRBV7-9 to TRBJ2-1, with D possibly being TRBD2 (5 bases). V lost 4 bases to trimming and J lost 0 bases, with 16 bases between them. The CDR3 is 17 amino acids. The germline V gene has CDR1 SEHNR and CDR2 FQNEAQ (reference sequence). CDR3 DNA sequence: TGTGCCAGCAGCTCTTTTCGGACTCTAGACTCCTACAATGAGCAGTTCTTC. Translated, it gives CASSSFRTLDSYNEQFF. Using reference TRBV7-9 and TRBJ2-1 for the parts outside the CDR3, the full variable domain is DTGVSQNPRHKITKRGQNVTFRCDPISEHNRLYWYRQTLGQGPEFLTYFQNEAQLEKSRLLSDRFSAERPKGSFSTLEIQRTEQGDSAMYLCASSSFRTLDSYNEQFFGPGTRLTVL.